These T cell receptor beta chains were read from a single sample in a study of T cell responses to AZD1222 COVID-19 vaccine. Here immunoSEQ multiplex PCR was the method, and the copy in TCRdb shows in-frame clones only, minus some. The sample has more than 50,000 clones, nearly 90% seen once; the top ten hold less than 5%. Sequencing used peripheral blood, obtained on day 0 of AZD1222 vaccination. The source is an adult in good health. Each CDR3 is given with its conserved first and last residue. A D gene is named only where the DNA matches it firmly. Part of the rows lack a size; the others show once, few, many or a class for expanded clones.

j_gene: TRBJ2-1
v_gene: TRBV5-5
d_gene: .
abundance: .
CDR3nt: TGTGCCAGCAGCACCGGGACATACAATGAGCAGTTCTTC
CDR3aa: CASSTGTYNEQFF

j_gene: TRBJ2-1
v_gene: TRBV6-5
d_gene: TRBD1
abundance: .
CDR3nt: TGTGCCAGCAGTTACACCGGGACAGGGGATAACAATGAGCAGTTCTTC
CDR3aa: CASSYTGTGDNNEQFF

j_gene: TRBJ1-5
v_gene: TRBV28
d_gene: .
abundance: .
CDR3nt: TGTGCCAGCAGTCCATCTCCGGGCCTCGGGACGGGCGATCAGCCCCAGCATTTT
CDR3aa: CASSPSPGLGTGDQPQHF

j_gene: TRBJ1-5
v_gene: TRBV5-4
d_gene: TRBD1
abundance: few
CDR3nt: TGTGCCAGCAGCGGCCGGGACAGGGGTTTTCAGCCCCAGCATTTT
CDR3aa: CASSGRDRGFQPQHF

j_gene: TRBJ2-1
v_gene: TRBV25-1
d_gene: TRBD2
abundance: .
CDR3nt: TGTGCCAGCAGTGATAAATTAGCGGGGGTTAATGAGCAGTTCTTC
CDR3aa: CASSDKLAGVNEQFF

j_gene: TRBJ1-1
v_gene: TRBV6-5
d_gene: .
abundance: once
CDR3nt: TGTGCCACAATACGAGGCCCCGGCCAGCCTGAAGCTTTCTTT
CDR3aa: CATIRGPGQPEAFF

j_gene: TRBJ2-1
v_gene: TRBV5-1
d_gene: .
abundance: few
CDR3nt: TGCGCCAGCAGTCAATTAACGGGGGGCGCCTACAATGAGCAGTTCTTC
CDR3aa: CASSQLTGGAYNEQFF

j_gene: TRBJ1-1
v_gene: TRBV27
d_gene: .
abundance: .
CDR3nt: TGTGCCAGCAGGTTCCAGGGGAACACTGAAGCTTTCTTT
CDR3aa: CASRFQGNTEAFF

j_gene: TRBJ2-7
v_gene: TRBV27
d_gene: TRBD1
abundance: .
CDR3nt: TGTGCCAGCAGTTATGGGACAGCCTACGAGCAGTACTTC
CDR3aa: CASSYGTAYEQYF

j_gene: TRBJ1-2
v_gene: TRBV28
d_gene: .
abundance: .
CDR3nt: TGTGCCAGCAGCCCCCGGAGGGATGGCTACACCTTC
CDR3aa: CASSPRRDGYTF

j_gene: TRBJ2-3
v_gene: TRBV20-1
d_gene: .
abundance: .
CDR3nt: TGCAGTGCTAGTAAAGAGGATACGCAGTATTTT
CDR3aa: CSASKEDTQYF

j_gene: TRBJ1-2
v_gene: TRBV29-1
d_gene: .
abundance: .
CDR3nt: TGCAGCGTTGGTAGCAGCAACTATGGCTACACCTTC
CDR3aa: CSVGSSNYGYTF

j_gene: TRBJ2-3
v_gene: TRBV6-2/TRBV6-3
d_gene: TRBD2
abundance: once
CDR3nt: TGTGCCAGCAGTTCCGGGACTAGCGGGGGAGCAGATACGCAGTATTTT
CDR3aa: CASSSGTSGGADTQYF

j_gene: TRBJ1-3
v_gene: TRBV20-1
d_gene: .
abundance: .
CDR3nt: TGCAGTGCAGCCTTAGGAAACACCATATATTTT
CDR3aa: CSAALGNTIYF

j_gene: TRBJ2-2
v_gene: TRBV24-1
d_gene: TRBD1
abundance: once
CDR3nt: TGTGCCACCAACTCGGGACAGCCGAACACCGGGGAGCTGTTTTTT
CDR3aa: CATNSGQPNTGELFF

j_gene: TRBJ1-3
v_gene: TRBV20-1
d_gene: .
abundance: .
CDR3nt: TGCAGTGCTAGTTTCCAGAACTCTGGAAACACCATATATTTT
CDR3aa: CSASFQNSGNTIYF

j_gene: TRBJ2-3
v_gene: TRBV12-3/TRBV12-4
d_gene: .
abundance: .
CDR3nt: TGTGCCAGCAACCCCCGGGGTACCGATACGCAGTATTTT
CDR3aa: CASNPRGTDTQYF

j_gene: TRBJ1-2
v_gene: TRBV5-4
d_gene: .
abundance: .
CDR3nt: TGTGCCAGCAGCTTGTGGGGCGGGAACTATGGCTACACCTTC
CDR3aa: CASSLWGGNYGYTF

j_gene: TRBJ2-3
v_gene: TRBV12-5
d_gene: TRBD2
abundance: .
CDR3nt: TGTGCTAGTGGTTTGGTAGCGGGAAGTAGGACAGATACGCAGTATTTT
CDR3aa: CASGLVAGSRTDTQYF

j_gene: TRBJ1-2
v_gene: TRBV9
d_gene: TRBD1
abundance: .
CDR3nt: TGTGCCAGCAGCGTCAGACAGGGGGCGGATGGCTACACCTTC
CDR3aa: CASSVRQGADGYTF

j_gene: TRBJ2-7
v_gene: TRBV5-1
d_gene: .
abundance: .
CDR3nt: TGCGCCAGCAGCCTGCGACAGCCCGCGCTCCACGAGCAGTACTTC
CDR3aa: CASSLRQPALHEQYF

j_gene: TRBJ1-3
v_gene: TRBV19
d_gene: .
abundance: few
CDR3nt: TGTGCCATTAGGGCCGGAACTGGAAACACCATATATTTT
CDR3aa: CAIRAGTGNTIYF

j_gene: TRBJ1-1
v_gene: TRBV4-1
d_gene: .
abundance: .
CDR3nt: TGCGCCAGCAGCCAACCCAGAGAGGGGAAGACTGAAGCTTTCTTT
CDR3aa: CASSQPREGKTEAFF

j_gene: TRBJ1-1
v_gene: TRBV5-6
d_gene: .
abundance: .
CDR3nt: TGTGCCAGCAGCTTGGTTGATTCCCAAATGAACACTGAAGCTTTCTTT
CDR3aa: CASSLVDSQMNTEAFF

j_gene: TRBJ1-4
v_gene: TRBV7-9
d_gene: .
abundance: .
CDR3nt: TGTGCCAGCAGTATCGGCGAAGATGAAAAACTGTTTTTT
CDR3aa: CASSIGEDEKLFF

j_gene: TRBJ1-5
v_gene: TRBV27
d_gene: .
abundance: once
CDR3nt: TGTGCCAGCAGTTTAAGAGGTATTAGCAATCAGCCCCAGCATTTT
CDR3aa: CASSLRGISNQPQHF

j_gene: TRBJ2-7
v_gene: TRBV4-2
d_gene: .
abundance: .
CDR3nt: TGTGCCAGCAGCCAAGGCGTCCTTTCCTACGAGCAGTACTTC
CDR3aa: CASSQGVLSYEQYF

j_gene: TRBJ2-7
v_gene: TRBV11-2
d_gene: .
abundance: .
CDR3nt: TGTGCCAGCAGCTCGGGACAGCTAGCGAAGCAGTACTTC
CDR3aa: CASSSGQLAKQYF

j_gene: TRBJ1-4
v_gene: TRBV6-2/TRBV6-3
d_gene: TRBD1
abundance: few
CDR3nt: TGTGCCAGCAGTCGACAGGGCTTCGGTGAAAAACTGTTTTTT
CDR3aa: CASSRQGFGEKLFF

j_gene: TRBJ1-2
v_gene: TRBV2
d_gene: .
abundance: .
CDR3nt: TGTGCCAGCAGTCGAGACAGGATCCGGGACTATGGCTACACCTTC
CDR3aa: CASSRDRIRDYGYTF

j_gene: TRBJ1-1
v_gene: TRBV7-3
d_gene: .
abundance: .
CDR3nt: TGTGCCAGCAGCTTAATAGCCAGGTCCTTTGGGGACACTGAAGCTTTCTTT
CDR3aa: CASSLIARSFGDTEAFF

j_gene: TRBJ2-1
v_gene: TRBV11-2
d_gene: TRBD1
abundance: .
CDR3nt: TGTGCCAGCAGCTTAGAGGGGACAGAATACAATGAGCAGTTCTTC
CDR3aa: CASSLEGTEYNEQFF

j_gene: TRBJ2-2
v_gene: TRBV12-3/TRBV12-4
d_gene: .
abundance: .
CDR3nt: TGTGCCAGCAGTTCCCCGTCCGGGGAGCTGTTTTTT
CDR3aa: CASSSPSGELFF

j_gene: TRBJ1-1
v_gene: TRBV2
d_gene: TRBD1
abundance: once
CDR3nt: TGTGCCAGCTCGGGACAGGGGTACACTGAAGCTTTCTTT
CDR3aa: CASSGQGYTEAFF

j_gene: TRBJ2-1
v_gene: TRBV12-5
d_gene: .
abundance: .
CDR3nt: TGTGCTAGTGGACAGGGAATGGGTAGTATTGATGAGCAGTTCTTC
CDR3aa: CASGQGMGSIDEQFF

j_gene: TRBJ1-1
v_gene: TRBV30
d_gene: .
abundance: .
CDR3nt: TGTGCCTGGACCACGGGGCAGGGGAACACTGAAGCTTTCTTT
CDR3aa: CAWTTGQGNTEAFF

j_gene: TRBJ1-5
v_gene: TRBV6-1
d_gene: .
abundance: .
CDR3nt: TGTGCCAGCAGTGGGGACTGGGCTCAGCCCCAGCATTTT
CDR3aa: CASSGDWAQPQHF

j_gene: TRBJ1-4
v_gene: TRBV4-1
d_gene: TRBD1
abundance: .
CDR3nt: TGCGCCAGCAGCCAGCCATACAGGGGGACTAATGAAAAACTGTTTTTT
CDR3aa: CASSQPYRGTNEKLFF

j_gene: TRBJ1-3
v_gene: TRBV7-9
d_gene: .
abundance: .
CDR3nt: TGTGCCAGCAGCTTAGATGGAAACACCATATATTTT
CDR3aa: CASSLDGNTIYF

j_gene: TRBJ1-6
v_gene: TRBV28
d_gene: .
abundance: once
CDR3nt: TGTGCCAGTGTGGACAGCGCCGGGTCACCCCTCCACTTT
CDR3aa: CASVDSAGSPLHF